Described below is a single T cell receptor (beta chain) sequence and its context. Its target is unknown. This record belongs to a study of CD4 T cells in relation to SARS-CoV-2 and coronaviruses. On the study more broadly: No peptide or an HIV-1 Nef peptide pool served as negative control.

This CDR3 is 13 amino acids long. Between the trimmed V and J ends, which lost 0 bases and 6 bases, there was a span of 7 bases. Germline values: CDR1 KGHSH, CDR2 LQKENI. Unexposed donor CD4+ T cells date from about 2011-2018, before the COVID-19 pandemic. CD4+ T cells were isolated from the cells after about ten days of culture. The table came from immunoSEQ multiplex PCR; TCRdb's copy has only in-frame clones and leaves some out. Altogether roughly 30,000 clones are present, roughly 78% being singletons, with the ten largest covering approximately 22%. The chain is built from TRBV18 and TRBJ2-3, with D unresolved. Input material: CD4+ T cells from PBMCs, cultured in vitro. This receptor was identified in a human donor in good health. CDR3 coding DNA: TGTGCCAGCTCACCACCCGGCCTCGATACGCAGTATTTT. Protein sequence: CASSPPGLDTQYF.